The 15 T cell receptor beta chains in this list originate from one sample, sequenced in a study of CD8 T cells in ankylosing spondylitis. Via MiXCR, TCRdb re-called the 5' RACE reads, giving one row per CDR3 protein. The table has 10,000 to 15,000 distinct CDR3 sequences, about 2.7% seen once. The specimen was blood, either unsorted or a sorted T cell fraction (not recorded which). These receptors came from a male donor with ankylosing spondylitis or in good health (not recorded which).

This clonotype was recorded a few times. Since a much larger clone is just one base distant, this may be a read error. The chain carries TRBV9 and TRBJ2-7; 16 nucleotides align to TRBD2. Germline values: CDR1 SGDLS, CDR2 YYNGEE. This CDR3 region has 14 residues. V shed 2 bases and J 9 bases; nucleotides not matched to a gene: 2. CDR3 coding DNA: TGTGCCAGCAGCGTTGGGACTAGCGGGGGGGGGCAGTACTTC. Its protein product is CASSVGTSGGGQYF.

This clonotype was detected ten times or more. This CDR3 is CASSVASQGGDTQYF. CDR3 DNA sequence: TGTGCCAGCAGCGTGGCTAGCCAAGGGGGAGATACGCAGTATTTT. V is TRBV9 and J is TRBJ2-3; possible D gene TRBD1, 6 bases. The germline V gene has CDR1 SGDLS and CDR2 YYNGEE. The CDR3 is 15 residues long. Trimming left V 2 bases short and J 5 bases short, with 15 bases between.

This clonotype was recorded at least ten times. The V call is TRBV9, the J call TRBJ2-3; 7 bases map to TRBD1. The V segment lost 0 bases and the J segment 4 bases; nucleotides outside the gene matches: 8. The CDR3 is made up of 16 amino acids. CDR1 is SGDLS and CDR2 is YYNGEE in the germline V gene. CDR3 sequence reads: CASSVALSGGPDTQYF. The CDR3 nucleotides read TGTGCCAGCAGCGTAGCCCTGTCAGGGGGTCCAGATACGCAGTATTTT.

This clonotype has a count of ten or more. The chain is built from TRBV9 and TRBJ2-5, with D perhaps matching TRBD2 (5 bases). Germline lookup yields CDR1 SGDLS and CDR2 YYNGEE. There are 13 residues in the CDR3. V was trimmed by 0 bases and J by 3 bases, leaving 6 bases between them. The CDR3 bases are TGTGCCAGCAGCGTAGCCGGGAAAGAGACCCAGTACTTC. Translation: CASSVAGKETQYF.

The sample holds many counts of this clonotype. V and J are TRBV9 and TRBJ2-3; D is ambiguous. This CDR3 is built from 17 residues. Per germline, CDR1 SGDLS and CDR2 YYNGEE. V was clipped by 0 bases and J by 0 bases, with 14 bases between them. The CDR3 protein is CASSVGARQPSTDTQYF. Here the CDR3 DNA reads TGTGCCAGCAGCGTAGGTGCCAGGCAACCTAGCACAGATACGCAGTATTTT.

The chain has TRBV9 and TRBJ2-1; TRBD2 aligns across 9 bases. CDR1 is SGDLS and CDR2 is YYNGEE in the germline V gene. The V segment lost 0 bases and the J segment 6 bases; nucleotides outside the gene matches: 10. This CDR3 is built from 17 residues. The CDR3 coding sequence is TGTGCCAGCAGCGTAGTAGGGGGTAGCGGGAGTTTCAATGAGCAGTTCTTC. This encodes CASSVVGGSGSFNEQFF.

Many counts were recorded for this clonotype. V gene TRBV9 combines with J gene TRBJ2-3; TRBD2 agrees at 11 bases. This CDR3 is built from 17 residues. Germline lookup yields CDR1 SGDLS and CDR2 YYNGEE. Trimming cost V 0 bases and J 5 bases; bases outside gene matches: 8. The CDR3 DNA reads as TGTGCCAGCAGCGTAGTAGCGGGAGGGCCCCGTGTAGATACGCAGTATTTT. Translating gives CASSVVAGGPRVDTQYF.

Ten or more counts support this clonotype. The chain recombines TRBV9 with TRBJ1-1; D is ambiguous. CDR3 length: 16 amino acids. The germline V gene has CDR1 SGDLS and CDR2 YYNGEE. V lost 3 bases to trimming and J lost 1 base, with 16 bases between them. The CDR3 loop is CASSALNLGSNTEAFF. In DNA, the CDR3 is TGTGCCAGCAGCGCTCTTAACTTGGGCTCGAACACTGAAGCTTTCTTT.

This clonotype was seen repeatedly, ten times or more. This chain links TRBV9 with TRBJ1-2; no reliable D call. The CDR3 runs 15 residues. V lost 0 bases to trimming and J lost 3 bases, with 12 bases between them. CDR1 and CDR2 (germline): SGDLS, YYNGEE. The CDR3 region is CASSVVGSRDYGYTF. The CDR3, as DNA: TGTGCCAGCAGCGTAGTCGGATCCCGAGACTATGGCTACACCTTC.

The V gene is TRBV9, the J gene TRBJ2-7, with 9 bases identical to TRBD1. Germline values: CDR1 SGDLS, CDR2 YYNGEE. This CDR3 is built from 15 residues. Trimming removed 0 bases from V and 2 bases from J; junction bases left unmatched: 3. CDR3 nucleotides: TGTGCCAGCAGCGTAGGGACAGGGGTCGCCTACGAGCAGTACTTC. Translation: CASSVGTGVAYEQYF.

At least ten counts were recorded for this clonotype. This chain uses TRBV21-1 with TRBJ2-7; the D call TRBD1 from the table was never checked on the DNA. TRBV21-1 is a pseudogene segment. The CDR3 sequence is 18 residues long. CDR3 sequence reads: CASSPPQAAGGSSYEQYF. CDR3 in DNA: TGTGCCAGCAGCCCCCCTCAGGCAGCGGGTGGGAGCTCCTACGAGCAGTACTTC.

This clonotype is deemed medium-sized. The chain has TRBV9 and TRBJ2-4, with 9 bases aligning to TRBD1. The CDR3 has 15 residues. With 5 bases clipped from V and 6 bases from J, the junction kept 9 bases outside the gene matches. CDR1 SGDLS and CDR2 YYNGEE come from the germline V gene. CDR3 region: CASSLTGGAGNIQYF. The DNA of the CDR3 is TGTGCCAGCAGTCTCACAGGGGGCGCGGGAAACATTCAGTACTTC.

Sample share makes this clonotype medium-sized. The gene calls are TRBV9 and TRBJ2-1; D gene ambiguous. The ends were cut back, 0 bases at V and 2 bases at J, with 3 bases in the middle. CDR1 is SGDLS and CDR2 is YYNGEE in the germline V gene. This CDR3 has 13 residues. The CDR3 nucleotides are TGTGCCAGCAGCGTAGCCCCCTACAATGAGCAGTTCTTC. This encodes CASSVAPYNEQFF.

This clonotype was counted at least ten times. The genes are TRBV9 and TRBJ2-5, with a possible D match to TRBD2 (6 bases). CDR3 length: 16 residues. V lost 0 bases and J lost 0, with 12 bases in between. CDR1 and CDR2 (germline): SGDLS, YYNGEE. The CDR3 DNA sequence: TGTGCCAGCAGCGTAGCGCCTAGCGCCAACCAAGAGACCCAGTACTTC. Encoded protein: CASSVAPSANQETQYF.

In this sample, this clonotype turned up many times. The rearrangement joins TRBV9 to TRBJ2-3, with D perhaps TRBD1 (6 bases). V was shortened by 3 bases and J by 1 base, with 15 bases between the two germline ends. The CDR3 sequence is 16 residues long. Germline V CDR1 and CDR2: SGDLS, YYNGEE. The CDR3 region is CASSELGGSGTDTQYF. Written as DNA, the CDR3 is TGTGCCAGCAGCGAACTAGGGGGTTCTGGCACAGATACGCAGTATTTT.